Each of the 14 T cell receptor beta chains below was sequenced from the same sample in a study of T cell repertoires in cytomegalovirus infection (dated by TCRdb to 2018 to 2020). The antigens for these receptors are not known. Reading the label with the study, this specimen's treatment or condition is: in vitro stimulation with specific CMV peptide epitopes to enrich CMV-specific T cells. The instrument was an Illumina HiSeq 1500. The public reads were quality trimmed at Q25 with fastp and then assembled into clones with MiXCR by TCRdb, keeping productive beta chains. Rows merge per CDR3 protein into single entries with the most common DNA and genes. The table for this sample lists roughly 990,000 distinct CDR3 sequences; around 32% of them were counted only once. Roughly 12% of the sample is held by the ten biggest clonotypes. The sample here was cultured CD8+ T cells from PBMCs, taken from culture after CMV antigen stimulation. Every receptor here comes from a human donor in good health (CMV status not recorded). Some clones in this sample may be carry-over from other donors' samples.

This clonotype was detected only a few times. The J gene is TRBJ2-3, the V gene TRBV27, with D perhaps TRBD1 (5 bases). The CDR3 totals 14 residues. CDR1 is MNHEY, CDR2 SMNVEV, per germline (reference sequence). V was shortened by 7 bases and J by 0 bases, with 11 bases between the two germline ends. CDR3 protein: CASKWGLSTDTQYF. The DNA for the CDR3 is TGTGCCAGCAAGTGGGGCCTAAGCACAGATACGCAGTATTTT.

The table lists this clonotype with many counts. The chain joins TRBV6-2 or TRBV6-3 to TRBJ2-7, with no clear D. Germline V CDR1 and CDR2: MNHEY, SVGEGT. Trimming cost V 6 bases and J 4 bases, with 7 bases left between them. The CDR3 covers 11 residues. CDR3 region: CASSRTYEQYF. CDR3 DNA: TGTGCCAGCAGCCGAACTTACGAGCAGTACTTC.

This clonotype has a handful of counts. The J gene is TRBJ1-5, the V gene TRBV6-5; no clear D. Deletions cut 5 bases from V and 3 bases from J, with 8 bases between. Germline-derived CDR1 and CDR2 are MNHEY and SVGAGI. This CDR3 region has 13 residues. For the CDR3, the DNA is TGTGCCAGCAGTCTCCGGGACAATCAGCCCCAGCATTTT. It codes for CASSLRDNQPQHF.

Many counts were recorded for this clonotype. The rearrangement joins TRBV7-6 to TRBJ2-5; 8 nucleotides align to TRBD2. CDR1 SGHVS and CDR2 FNYEAQ come from the germline V gene. After removal of 5 bases from V and 1 base from J, the junction contained 3 bases not matched to a gene. This CDR3 contains 14 residues. This CDR3 reads CASSVAGGQETQYF. The CDR3 DNA sequence: TGTGCCAGCAGCGTTGCGGGGGGCCAAGAGACCCAGTACTTC.

This clonotype occurred a few times. V is TRBV7-9 and J is TRBJ1-2; 7 nucleotides match TRBD1. Germline CDR1 is SEHNR and CDR2 is FQNEAQ (reference sequence). The CDR3 totals 11 residues. CDR3 residues: CATGPYYGYTF. CDR3 coding DNA: TGTGCGACAGGGCCCTACTATGGCTACACCTTC.

This chain uses TRBV20-1 with TRBJ2-3; 12 nucleotides align to TRBD2. V lost 5 bases, J lost 4 bases, and 4 bases stayed unmatched. The CDR3 has 14 residues. The germline V gene encodes CDR1 DFQATT and CDR2 SNEGSKA (reference sequence). CDR3 in amino acids: CSAPSGGAADTQYF. The DNA for the CDR3 is TGCAGTGCTCCTAGCGGGGGGGCGGCAGATACGCAGTATTTT.

V is TRBV2 and J is TRBJ1-1; D is unclear. V gave up 8 bases and J gave up 0 bases, with 13 bases separating them. The CDR3 is 14 residues long. CDR1 and CDR2 (germline): SNHLY, FYNNEI. The CDR3 region has the DNA TGTGCCAGCCCCCACCAGGCAATGAACACTGAAGCTTTCTTT. This translates into CASPHQAMNTEAFF.

The rearrangement links TRBV7-4 to TRBJ2-7, with D possibly being TRBD1 (6 bases). CDR3 length: 13 residues. V was shortened by 6 bases and J by 3 bases, with 12 bases between the two germline ends. Germline V gene lookup returns CDR1 SGHVT and CDR2 SQSDAQ. The DNA of the CDR3 is TGTGCCAGCAGACCAGGACAGCACTACGAGCAGTACTTC. It encodes CASRPGQHYEQYF. The whole variable domain, filled in from reference TRBV7-4 and TRBJ2-7, reads GAGVSQSPRYKVAKRGRDVALRCDSISGHVTLYWYRQTLGQGSEVLTYSQSDAQRDKSGRPSGRFSAERPERSVSTLKIQRTEQGDSAVYLCASRPGQHYEQYFGPGTRLTVT.

This clonotype turned up a few times. The chain employs TRBV4-3 and TRBJ2-5; weak D call: TRBD2 (6 bases). In germline, CDR1 is LGHNA, CDR2 YSLEER. V was cut by 1 base and J by 1 base, with 10 bases left in between. The CDR3 runs 15 residues. CDR3 sequence reads: CASSQGPAGQETQYF. For the CDR3, the DNA is TGCGCCAGCAGCCAAGGTCCAGCGGGCCAAGAGACCCAGTACTTC.

This clonotype was seen a few times. This chain uses TRBV20-1 with TRBJ2-7, with TRBD2 matching over 11 bases. Germline values: CDR1 DFQATT, CDR2 SNEGSKA (reference sequence). This CDR3 is 16 amino acids long. J lost 2 bases, V lost 2 bases, and 8 bases had no gene match. The CDR3 loop reads CSARPRTSGLTYEQYF. DNA for the CDR3: TGCAGTGCTAGACCCAGGACTAGCGGGCTTACCTACGAGCAGTACTTC.

The J gene is TRBJ1-1, the V gene TRBV27; 7 nucleotides agree with TRBD1. Trimming cost V 6 bases and J 5 bases; bases outside gene matches: 9. Looked up from germline, CDR1 is MNHEY and CDR2 is SMNVEV (reference sequence). The CDR3 contains 14 residues. CDR3 in amino acids: CASSYQGGGTEAFF. DNA for the CDR3: TGTGCCAGCAGCTATCAGGGGGGAGGGACTGAAGCTTTCTTT.

A few counts support this clonotype. This rearrangement joins TRBV5-1 to TRBJ1-1; the match to TRBD1 covers 8 bases. After removal of 0 bases from V and 0 bases from J, the junction contained 4 bases not matched to a gene. The V gene's germline CDR1 is SGHRS and CDR2 YFSETQ. The CDR3 is 16 amino acids. The CDR3 region is CASSLVSDRVNTEAFF. For the CDR3, the DNA is TGCGCCAGCAGCTTGGTATCGGACAGGGTGAACACTGAAGCTTTCTTT.

There are many counts of this clonotype. The chain is built from TRBV6-2 or TRBV6-3 and TRBJ2-5, with 8 bases lining up with TRBD1. V shed 5 bases, J shed 5 bases, and the junction held 4 bases outside the gene matches. The CDR3 spans 13 residues. In germline, CDR1 is MNHEY, CDR2 SVGEGT. The CDR3 region is CASSDRGPETQYF. CDR3 nucleotides: TGTGCCAGCAGTGACAGGGGACCGGAGACCCAGTACTTC.

This clonotype occurred a few times. The chain has TRBV7-9 and TRBJ2-3, with D perhaps TRBD1 (5 bases). Trimming took off 7 bases at V and 2 bases at J, with 16 bases between the two ends. Germline CDR1 is SEHNR and CDR2 is FQNEAQ (reference sequence). This CDR3 has 15 residues. CDR3 protein: CASTSSGAITDTQYF. CDR3 nucleotide sequence: TGTGCCAGCACCTCTAGTGGGGCTATCACAGATACGCAGTATTTT.